This is a list of T cell receptor beta chains from one sample in a study of shared clonotypes between healthy human individuals. Some clones are missing from TCRdb's copy, which holds only in-frame ones; the method was immunoSEQ multiplex PCR. The table records more than 2,000,000 clones, around 90% of them present only once. The sequenced material came from naive CD4+ T cells sorted from blood. The receptor set was obtained from a young man in good health. Each CDR3 is given without its conserved first and last residue. Each record gives: V gene, CDR3 protein.

TRBV6-5 ASSKSPAGGEQF
TRBV7-9 ASSLTGGAYNSPLH
TRBV2 ASTSYGGGYNEQF
TRBV7-6 ASSLKRGPGGGQPQH
TRBV19 ASSIGGNRVTEAF
TRBV5-6 ASSFRRGSGNTIY
TRBV4-2 ASSPSDRGNSYEQY
TRBV27 ASSRAIGGEETQY
TRBV9 ASSAYGTSGPETQY
TRBV2 ASILQGQPQETQY
TRBV29-1 SVEGQNYGYT
TRBV4-2 ASSQDERWGQY
TRBV15 ATSREAADVYGYT
TRBV10-3 AISSGQGVEKLF
TRBV5-1 ASSSGHTYEQY